The 27 T cell receptor beta chains below were found in one sample sequenced in a study of blood T cell repertoires in COVID-19. The protocol was immunoSEQ multiplex PCR, while the TCRdb copy is restricted to in-frame clones and leaves out a portion. The sample holds approximately 50,000 clones, 70% to 85% seen once. The specimen was peripheral blood. The receptors here all came from a man at least 80 years old with COVID-19, enrolled during active disease.

This clone was picked up a small number of times. The sample contains more than one DNA sequence encoding this CDR3. This chain connects TRBV3-1 (or the pseudogene TRBV3-2) to TRBJ1-5; 8 nucleotides agree with TRBD1. Germline loops: CDR1 LGHDT, CDR2 YNNKEL (reference sequence). The CDR3 is 15 amino acids. The ends lost 4 bases at V and 1 base at J; junction bases unmatched: 3. The CDR3 nucleotides read TGTGCCAGCAGCCCCACAGGGGGGAGCAATCAGCCCCAGCATTTT. Residues: CASSPTGGSNQPQHF.

The chain recombines TRBV19 with TRBJ1-2; the D gene is possibly TRBD1 (5 bases). CDR3 length equals 14 residues. Germline V gene lookup returns CDR1 LNHDA and CDR2 SQIVND (reference sequence). Trimming removed 4 bases at V and 2 bases at J, with 11 bases between. CDR3 bases: TGTGCCAGTAGTAAGGGGATGGGAAACTATGGCTACACCTTC. This gives the protein CASSKGMGNYGYTF.

This chain uses TRBV7-9 with TRBJ2-1; tentative D call: TRBD1 (5 bases). The CDR3 is made up of 16 amino acids. Per the germline V gene, CDR1 is SEHNR and CDR2 is FQNEAQ (reference sequence). V gave up 5 bases and J gave up 0 bases, with 14 bases separating them. The CDR3 protein is CASSHSDSASYNEQFF. The DNA of the CDR3 is TGTGCCAGCAGCCACTCCGACAGCGCCTCCTACAATGAGCAGTTCTTC. The entire variable domain, with the rest obtained from reference TRBV7-9 and TRBJ2-1, is as follows: DTGVSQNPRHKITKRGQNVTFRCDPISEHNRLYWYRQTLGQGPEFLTYFQNEAQLEKSRLLSDRFSAERPKGSFSTLEIQRTEQGDSAMYLCASSHSDSASYNEQFFGPGTRLTVL.

This chain joins TRBV30 and TRBJ2-7; perhaps TRBD2 as D (5 bases). V lost 0 bases to trimming and J lost 2 bases, with 8 bases between them. The CDR3 consists of 13 residues. Germline CDR1 is GTSNPN and CDR2 is SVGIG (reference sequence). CDR3 bases: TGTGCCTGGAGTGTACAAGCGGCCTACGAGCAGTACGTC. This encodes CAWSVQAAYEQYV.

Written as DNA, the CDR3 is TGCAGTGCTAGTGGGCCCACCAACGTCCTGACTTTC. Its translation is CSASGPTNVLTF. This chain connects TRBV20-1 to TRBJ2-6; D is uncertain. This CDR3 has 12 amino acids. The germline gives CDR1 DFQATT, CDR2 SNEGSKA (reference sequence). The ends were cut back, 3 bases at V and 8 bases at J, with 8 bases in the middle.

The rearrangement joins TRBV25-1 to TRBJ1-3; 11 bases map to TRBD1. From germline, CDR1 is MGHDK and CDR2 SYGVNS. The CDR3 is 15 amino acids. J gave up 6 bases and V 3 bases, and 4 bases lay outside the gene matches. Here the CDR3 reads CASSDPGQGVNTIYF. CDR3 coding DNA: TGTGCCAGCAGTGATCCGGGACAGGGGGTAAACACCATATATTTT.

The V gene is TRBV28, the J gene TRBJ1-2; D is unclear. The V gene lost 6 bases and the J gene lost 2 bases, with 7 bases spanning the gap. This CDR3 comprises 12 residues. CDR1 and CDR2 from the germline V gene are MDHEN and SYDVKM. The CDR3 spells CASSTPNYGYTF. The CDR3 coding sequence is TGTGCCAGCAGCACTCCGAACTATGGCTACACCTTC.

Here the CDR3 reads CAWISGTEVGTF. The CDR3 nucleotides read TGTGCCTGGATTTCCGGGACAGAAGTAGGCACCTTC. V usage is TRBV30 and J usage is TRBJ1-2; 7 positions agree with TRBD1. The germline V gene encodes CDR1 GTSNPN and CDR2 SVGIG (reference sequence). After removal of 4 bases from V and 13 bases from J, the junction contained 12 bases not matched to a gene. The CDR3 contains 12 residues.

This chain joins TRBV5-1 and TRBJ2-1; unclear D gene. The CDR3 extends over 16 amino acids. CDR1 is SGHRS, CDR2 YFSETQ, per germline. Deletions cut 0 bases from V and 0 bases from J, with 10 bases between. As DNA, the CDR3 is TGCGCCAGCAGCTTGGCCGCACTAAGCTCCTACAATGAGCAGTTCTTC. It encodes CASSLAALSSYNEQFF.

The J gene is TRBJ2-5, the V gene TRBV7-2, with a weak D call TRBD1 (6 bases). The CDR3 consists of 14 residues. The V end was cut by 7 bases, the J end by 5 bases, with 17 bases between. CDR1 and CDR2 from the germline V gene are SGHTA and FQGNSA. The CDR3, as DNA: TGTGCCAGCAAGGGAACATACCAGGGGGAGACCCAGTACTTC. This gives the protein CASKGTYQGETQYF.

The chain links TRBV28 to TRBJ2-2, with D perhaps matching TRBD1 (6 bases). V was clipped by 6 bases and J by 2 bases, with 13 bases between them. Looked up from germline, CDR1 is MDHEN and CDR2 is SYDVKM. The CDR3 runs to 15 residues. CDR3 bases: TGTGCCAGCAGCGAATACAGGGCAAACACCGGGGAGCTGTTTTTT. This codes for CASSEYRANTGELFF.

The J gene is TRBJ1-3, the V gene TRBV3-1 (or the pseudogene TRBV3-2); D is perhaps TRBD1 (6 bases). V was clipped by 4 bases and J by 4 bases, with 17 bases between them. The germline V gene has CDR1 LGHDT and CDR2 YNNKEL (reference sequence). The CDR3 extends over 16 amino acids. CDR3 sequence (DNA): TGTGCCAGCAGCCCACGTTCGGCAGGGACAGGAAACACCATATATTTT. Translating it yields CASSPRSAGTGNTIYF.

The J gene is TRBJ1-1, the V gene TRBV6-6; 10 nucleotides line up with TRBD1. Germline V gene lookup returns CDR1 MNHNY and CDR2 SVGAGI (reference sequence). This CDR3 is 15 amino acids long. J lost 1 base, V lost 2 bases, and 1 base had no gene match. Here the CDR3 DNA reads TGTGCCAGCAGTTACGGGACAGGGGCGAACACTGAAGCTTTCTTT. Its protein is CASSYGTGANTEAFF.

This chain links TRBV6-5 with TRBJ1-1, with D tentatively TRBD1 (6 bases). Looked up from germline, CDR1 is MNHEY and CDR2 is SVGAGI. There are 14 residues in the CDR3. V lost 3 bases and J lost 1, with 9 bases in between. DNA for the CDR3: TGTGCCAGCAGTTATGAGACAGGGAACACTGAAGCTTTCTTT. It is translated as CASSYETGNTEAFF.

The chain carries TRBV6-5 and TRBJ2-2; tentatively, D is TRBD1 (6 bases). V lost 4 bases and J lost 7, with 10 bases in between. CDR1 and CDR2 (germline): MNHEY, SVGAGI. The CDR3 contains 13 residues. CDR3 residues: CASSFGTFGELFF. CDR3 bases: TGTGCCAGCAGTTTCGGGACATTCGGGGAGCTGTTTTTT.

The chain carries TRBV19 and TRBJ1-5, with 7 bases fitting TRBD1. This CDR3 has 12 amino acids. J was trimmed by 9 bases and V by 5 bases; bases with no gene match: 4. Looked up from germline, CDR1 is LNHDA and CDR2 is SQIVND (reference sequence). Here the CDR3 reads CASSHRQGPQHF. DNA of the CDR3: TGTGCCAGTAGTCATAGACAGGGGCCCCAGCATTTT.

The chain couples TRBV7-2 to TRBJ2-3, with 8 bases lining up with TRBD2. The CDR3 is made up of 16 amino acids. From germline, CDR1 is SGHTA and CDR2 FQGNSA. V shed 7 bases and J 1 base; nucleotides not matched to a gene: 10. The CDR3 coding sequence is TGTGCCAGCACCTTTAACCCGGGAGGGGGCACAGATACGCAGTATTTT. Amino acids: CASTFNPGGGTDTQYF.

The rearrangement uses TRBV27 and TRBJ2-3; D is unresolved. In germline, CDR1 is MNHEY, CDR2 SMNVEV (reference sequence). V lost 2 bases and J lost 5, with 8 bases in between. The CDR3 has 13 amino acids. CDR3 DNA: TGTGCCAGCAGTTTACTCCCCGGAGATACGCAGTATTTT. Its protein is CASSLLPGDTQYF.

This clone has just one count. The chain has TRBV29-1 and TRBJ1-3, with D uncertain. This CDR3 region has 13 residues. The germline gives CDR1 SQVTM, CDR2 ANQGSEA. V gave up 4 bases and J gave up 0 bases, with 7 bases separating them. The CDR3: CSVGASSGNTIYF. The CDR3 DNA reads TGCAGCGTTGGGGCGAGCTCTGGAAACACCATATATTTT.

V and J are TRBV6-5 and TRBJ1-6; D is possibly TRBD1 (5 bases). The length of the CDR3 is 14 residues. CDR1 is MNHEY and CDR2 is SVGAGI in the germline V gene. Trimming pared 6 bases from V and 7 bases from J, leaving 13 bases between. The CDR3 nucleotides are TGTGCCAGCAGGGACATCCCGCGGAATTCACCCCTCCACTTT. Amino acids: CASRDIPRNSPLHF.

The J gene is TRBJ1-3, the V gene TRBV29-1, with TRBD1 matching 11 bases. In germline, CDR1 is SQVTM, CDR2 ANQGSEA. Trimming at V came to 6 bases and at J to 4 bases, leaving 8 bases not matched to a gene. This CDR3 is built from 15 residues. CDR3: CSVPGQGAGGNTIYF. The CDR3 coding sequence is TGCAGCGTCCCAGGACAGGGGGCAGGAGGAAACACCATATATTTT.

DNA for the CDR3: TGCGCCAGCAGTGAGGGAGCGGAGTTATCGGATACGCAGTATTTT. Its protein is CASSEGAELSDTQYF. The chain combines TRBV10-1 with TRBJ2-3; D is possibly TRBD2 (5 bases). Germline values: CDR1 WNHNN, CDR2 SYGVQD (reference sequence). The germline V and J ends were trimmed by 2 bases and 6 bases, with 15 bases remaining between them. CDR3 size: 15 residues.

This chain joins TRBV11-3 and TRBJ2-5, with D possibly TRBD1 on 7 matching bases. Germline lookup yields CDR1 SGHNT and CDR2 YENEEA. Trimming left V 5 bases short and J 5 bases short, with 18 bases between. The CDR3 is made up of 15 amino acids. This CDR3 is CASSPRQGGVETQYF. In DNA, the CDR3 is TGTGCCAGCAGCCCAAGACAGGGCGGGGTGGAGACCCAGTACTTC.

CDR3 loop: CASSLEGGPYEQYF. The CDR3 nucleotides read TGCGCCAGCAGCTTAGAGGGGGGGCCCTACGAGCAGTACTTC. The chain employs TRBV5-1 and TRBJ2-7; possible D gene TRBD2, 7 bases. The V gene's germline CDR1 is SGHRS and CDR2 YFSETQ. CDR3 length: 14 amino acids. V was clipped by 2 bases and J by 2 bases, with 11 bases between them.

J is TRBJ1-3 and V is TRBV30; TRBD1 is a possible D gene (5 bases). The CDR3 sequence is 15 residues long. Germline V gene sequence: CDR1 GTSNPN, CDR2 SVGIG (reference sequence). V lost 1 base and J lost 1, with 11 bases in between. The CDR3, as DNA: TGTGCCTGGAGTGCTTTTCAGGGATCTGGAAACACCATATATTTT. The encoded protein is CAWSAFQGSGNTIYF.

This sequence joins TRBV28 and TRBJ1-2, with 9 bases matching TRBD1. CDR1 is MDHEN and CDR2 is SYDVKM in the germline V gene. The CDR3 runs 18 residues. Trimming took 7 bases from V and 5 from J; bases not matched to a gene: 20. The CDR3 DNA reads as TGTGCCAGCACCCCTCCTTCACCGGGACAGGGTCGCGGTTATGGCTACACCTTC. Protein product: CASTPPSPGQGRGYGYTF.

This sequence joins TRBV6-5 and TRBJ1-3, with TRBD1 matching over 8 bases. CDR3 length equals 15 residues. CDR1 is MNHEY, CDR2 SVGAGI, per germline. V lost 5 bases and J lost 3; bases outside the gene matches: 6. CDR3 DNA: TGTGCCAGCAGTCAGGACAGGGAATATGGAAACACCATATATTTT. Translating it yields CASSQDREYGNTIYF.